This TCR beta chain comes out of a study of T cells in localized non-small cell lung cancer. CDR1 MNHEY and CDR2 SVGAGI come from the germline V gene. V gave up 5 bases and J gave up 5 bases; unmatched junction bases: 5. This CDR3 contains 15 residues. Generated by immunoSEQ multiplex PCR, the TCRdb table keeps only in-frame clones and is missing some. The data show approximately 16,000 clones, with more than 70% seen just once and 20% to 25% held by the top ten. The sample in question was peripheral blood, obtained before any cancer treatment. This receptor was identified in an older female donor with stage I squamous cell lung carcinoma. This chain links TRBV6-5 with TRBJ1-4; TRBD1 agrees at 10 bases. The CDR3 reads CASSLGTGENEKLFF. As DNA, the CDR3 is TGTGCCAGCAGTCTTGGGACAGGGGAGAATGAAAAACTGTTTTTT.